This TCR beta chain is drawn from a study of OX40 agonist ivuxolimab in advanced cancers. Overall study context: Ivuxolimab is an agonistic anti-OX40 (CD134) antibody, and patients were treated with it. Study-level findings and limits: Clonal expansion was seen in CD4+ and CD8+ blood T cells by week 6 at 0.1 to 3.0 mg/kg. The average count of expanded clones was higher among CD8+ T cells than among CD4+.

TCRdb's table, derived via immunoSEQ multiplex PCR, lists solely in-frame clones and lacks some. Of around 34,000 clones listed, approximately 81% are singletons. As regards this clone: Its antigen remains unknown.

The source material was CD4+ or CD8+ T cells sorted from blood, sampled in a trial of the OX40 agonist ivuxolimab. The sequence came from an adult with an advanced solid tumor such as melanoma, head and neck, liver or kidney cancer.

The CDR3 sequence: CASWTTGGGDEQFF. The DNA for the CDR3 is TGTGCCAGCTGGACAACAGGGGGTGGTGATGAGCAGTTCTTC. The chain employs TRBV28 and TRBJ2-1; TRBD1 agrees at 8 bases. Losses at the gene ends were 8 bases for V and 8 bases for J; bases not matched to a gene: 11. Per the germline V gene, CDR1 is MDHEN and CDR2 is SYDVKM. The CDR3 has 14 residues.